Listed here are 32 T cell receptor beta chains from one sample, sequenced in a study of T cell repertoires in cytomegalovirus infection. MiXCR, run by TCRdb on the reads, gives a single entry per CDR3 protein. Here the sample spans about 740,000 distinct CDR3 sequences, 35% being singletons. The sequenced material came from PBMCs. Receptors originate from a human donor in good health (CMV status not recorded). Some clones in this sample may be carry-over from other donors' samples.

This sequence joins TRBV20-1 and TRBJ1-6, with 7 bases identical to TRBD1. Germline V gene sequence: CDR1 DFQATT, CDR2 SNEGSKA (reference sequence). The CDR3 consists of 15 residues. The trim removed 4 bases at V and 7 bases at J, leaving 10 bases unmatched. The CDR3 DNA sequence: TGCAGTGCTACCCACTCACAGGGGTGGAATTCACCCCTCCACTTT. The encoded protein is CSATHSQGWNSPLHF.

This clonotype was counted a few times. This chain uses TRBV24-1 with TRBJ2-1; maybe TRBD2 (5 bases). V was pared by 3 bases and J by 6 bases, with 17 bases between. The CDR3 is 16 residues long. Germline CDR1 reads KGHDR; CDR2 reads SFDVKD. CDR3 sequence: CATSDGPGLAGNEQFF. CDR3 coding DNA: TGTGCCACCAGTGATGGGCCCGGGCTAGCTGGCAATGAGCAGTTCTTC.

This clonotype was seen only once. The chain couples TRBV5-6 to TRBJ2-7; D ambiguous. This CDR3 comprises 12 residues. Trimming pared 3 bases from V and 3 bases from J, leaving 7 bases between. CDR1 and CDR2 from the germline V gene are SGHDT and YYEEEE. In DNA form, the CDR3 reads TGTGCCAGCAGCTCCGTCCTCTACGAGCAGTACTTC. This encodes CASSSVLYEQYF. Combining the CDR3 with reference TRBV5-6 and TRBJ2-7 gives the whole variable domain DAGVTQSPTHLIKTRGQQVTLRCSPKSGHDTVSWYQQALGQGPQFIFQYYEEEERQRGNFPDRFSGHQFPNYSSELNVNALLLGDSALYLCASSSVLYEQYFGPGTRLTVT.

This chain uses TRBV5-1 with TRBJ2-5, with 7 bases fitting TRBD2. The CDR3 sequence is 17 residues long. V shed 4 bases, J shed 1 base, and the junction held 13 bases outside the gene matches. CDR1 is SGHRS, CDR2 YFSETQ, per germline. The CDR3 loop is CASSLRAGRSTQETQYF. The CDR3 region has the DNA TGCGCCAGCAGCCTGAGAGCGGGGAGAAGTACCCAAGAGACCCAGTACTTC.

The rearrangement links TRBV7-9 to TRBJ1-6; D is unclear. V was trimmed by 3 bases and J by 11 bases, leaving 17 bases between them. The CDR3 totals 15 residues. Germline CDR1 reads SEHNR; CDR2 reads FQNEAQ (reference sequence). The CDR3 coding sequence is TGTGCCAGCAGCTTCTCTGGGGTCGAGGGTGCACCCCTCCACTTT. This gives the protein CASSFSGVEGAPLHF.

In this sample, this clonotype turned up once. One end of the junction varies from germline; a read error may be responsible. This sequence joins TRBV6-5 and TRBJ2-3, with D possibly TRBD1 on 6 matching bases. Germline V gene lookup returns CDR1 MNHEY and CDR2 SVGAGI. CDR3 length: 15 residues. This CDR3 reads CVSVDRRRSTDTQYF. CDR3 sequence (DNA): TGTGTCAGCGTTGACAGGCGGAGGAGCACAGATACGCAGTATTTT.

This clonotype was counted only a few times. The chain recombines TRBV6-2 or TRBV6-3 with TRBJ1-5, with TRBD1 matching 7 bases. Germline assignment: CDR1 MNHEY and CDR2 SVGEGT. The CDR3 has 17 residues. Trimming took 5 bases from V and 0 from J; bases not matched to a gene: 10. In DNA, the CDR3 is TGTGCCAGCAGTCCACAGGGACAGATCCTTAGCAATCAGCCCCAGCATTTT. Translating gives CASSPQGQILSNQPQHF.

This clonotype appeared a few times. V usage is TRBV7-8 and J usage is TRBJ1-5; TRBD1 agrees at 8 bases. From germline, CDR1 is SGHVS and CDR2 FQNEAQ. CDR3 length equals 17 residues. J was trimmed by 4 bases and V by 1 base; bases with no gene match: 9. The CDR3 region is CASSLDPTGAYNQPQHF. CDR3 sequence (DNA): TGTGCCAGCAGCTTAGACCCGACAGGGGCCTATAATCAGCCCCAGCATTTT. The full variable domain, with the rest looked up from reference TRBV7-8 and TRBJ1-5, is GAGVSQSPRYKVAKRGQDVALRCDPISGHVSLFWYQQALGQGPEFLTYFQNEAQLDKSGLPSDRFFAERPEGSVSTLKIQRTQQEDSAVYLCASSLDPTGAYNQPQHFGDGTRLSIL.

The chain recombines TRBV11-2 with TRBJ2-3; D is undetermined. The CDR3 contains 14 residues. V lost 1 base to trimming and J lost 2 bases, with 7 bases between them. Germline values: CDR1 SGHAT, CDR2 FQNNGV. The CDR3 here is CASSLGIPTDTQYF. The CDR3 bases are TGTGCCAGCAGCTTAGGCATCCCCACAGATACGCAGTATTTT.

The chain recombines TRBV7-6 with TRBJ2-7; 15 bases agree with TRBD2. CDR1 is SGHVS and CDR2 is FNYEAQ in the germline V gene. Trimming took 5 bases from V and 1 from J; bases not matched to a gene: 12. This CDR3 has 19 residues. CDR3 in amino acids: CASSPAGLAGGPGSYEQYF. The CDR3 DNA reads as TGTGCCAGCAGCCCAGCGGGACTAGCGGGAGGTCCGGGGTCCTACGAGCAGTACTTC.

The chain employs TRBV12-3 or TRBV12-4 and TRBJ1-2; the D is unclear. CDR3 size: 13 residues. V gave up 3 bases and J gave up 6 bases, with 11 bases separating them. CDR3 amino acids: CASSFLPRDGYTF. The CDR3 DNA follows: TGTGCCAGCAGTTTTCTACCCCGGGATGGCTACACCTTC.

A remark on this clonotype: One end of the junction fails to match germline, which may point to a read error. The chain links TRBV12-3 or TRBV12-4 to TRBJ2-1; 7 positions match TRBD1. This CDR3 is 14 amino acids long. The CDR3 nucleotides are TGTGCCAGCAGTGAAGGGGGCCGCCCCAATGGGCAGTTCTTC. This codes for CASSEGGRPNGQFF.

V is TRBV28 and J is TRBJ1-3; a possible D gene is TRBD1 (6 bases). V was shortened by 3 bases and J by 1 base, with 13 bases between the two germline ends. This CDR3 region has 16 residues. Germline V gene lookup returns CDR1 MDHEN and CDR2 SYDVKM. The CDR3 here is CASSFSPQGSGNTIYF. DNA of the CDR3: TGTGCCAGCAGTTTCTCCCCACAGGGTTCTGGAAACACCATATATTTT.

A note on this clonotype: Here the CDR3 omits its conserved ending phenylalanine or tryptophan, so a read error is the likely source. No DNA is shown, since the ends of the CDR3 on it are uncertain; the CDR3 is the one TCRdb lists. V and J are TRBV27 and TRBJ1-4; the DNA was not compared with TRBD1, the D call given in the table. The CDR3 length equals 16 residues, ends included. CDR1 and CDR2 (germline): MNHEY, SMNVEV (reference sequence). The CDR3 spells CASSLTGTGLNEKLVL.

The V gene is TRBV28, the J gene TRBJ2-7; 9 positions agree with TRBD1. After removal of 5 bases from V and 1 base from J, the junction contained 6 bases not matched to a gene. Looked up from germline, CDR1 is MDHEN and CDR2 is SYDVKM. The CDR3 spans 15 residues. The CDR3 bases are TGTGCCAGCAGTGGGGACAGGGTAACTTCCTACGAGCAGTACTTC. Protein: CASSGDRVTSYEQYF.

The chain uses TRBV6-5 and TRBJ2-1, with 7 positions matching TRBD2. This CDR3 contains 17 residues. V was clipped by 4 bases and J by 0 bases; unmatched bases: 9. Germline CDR1 MNHEY, CDR2 SVGAGI. The DNA of the CDR3 is TGTGCCAGCAGTTCGCCAGAAAAGCGGGGCTCCTACAATGAGCAGTTCTTC. The encoded protein is CASSSPEKRGSYNEQFF.

With regard to this clonotype: A much larger clone is a single base away; this may be a read error. This chain connects TRBV4-1 to TRBJ1-3, with 8 positions matching TRBD1. The CDR3 covers 15 residues. Germline V gene lookup returns CDR1 MGHRA and CDR2 YSYEKL. In nucleotides, the CDR3 is TGTTCCAGCAGCCAAGGACAGGGCTCTGGAAACACCATATATTTT. As protein: CSSSQGQGSGNTIYF.

This clonotype was found a few times. The chain recombines TRBV28 with TRBJ2-2; 12 bases agree with TRBD2. The V and J ends lost 6 bases and 5 bases, in that order; junction bases with no gene match: 4. This CDR3 is built from 15 residues. Looked up from germline, CDR1 is MDHEN and CDR2 is SYDVKM. CDR3 DNA sequence: TGTGCCAGCAGACCTAGCGGGAGGGTTACCGGGGAGCTGTTTTTT. It specifies CASRPSGRVTGELFF. The whole variable domain, remainder taken from reference TRBV28 and TRBJ2-2, is DVKVTQSSRYLVKRTGEKVFLECVQDMDHENMFWYRQDPGLGLRLIYFSYDVKMKEKGDIPEGYSVSREKKERFSLILESASTNQTSMYLCASRPSGRVTGELFFGEGSRLTVL.

A few counts support this clonotype. The rearrangement links TRBV7-2 to TRBJ2-7, with a tentative D call TRBD2 (7 bases). CDR3 length: 15 residues. Between the trimmed V and J ends, which lost 1 base and 1 base, there was a span of 11 bases. Germline CDR1 is SGHTA and CDR2 is FQGNSA. The CDR3 nucleotides are TGTGCCAGCAGCTTAGAGGGGGGGGATTCCTACGAGCAGTACTTC. This sequence encodes CASSLEGGDSYEQYF.

This clonotype was seen a few times. The chain links TRBV6-8 to TRBJ2-5; D might be TRBD1 (5 bases). Trimming took 11 bases from V and 7 from J, leaving 20 bases between them. This CDR3 region has 13 residues. The V gene's germline CDR1 is MNHGY and CDR2 SAAAGT. CDR3 DNA sequence: TGTGCCGCAACCGAACCCAGGGTGAGGACCCAGTACTTC. Amino acid sequence: CAATEPRVRTQYF.

There are a few counts of this clonotype. Since a much larger clone is just one base distant, this may be a read error. The chain is built from TRBV7-9 and TRBJ1-1, with a possible D match to TRBD1 (5 bases). The CDR3 length is 14 residues. Trimming removed 5 bases from V and 1 base from J, with 11 bases in between. From germline, CDR1 is SEHNR and CDR2 FQNEAQ (reference sequence). The chain's CDR3 is CASSRGRANTEAFF. The CDR3 DNA follows: TGTGCCAGCAGCCGGGGCAGGGCGAACACTGAAGCTTTCTTT.

The chain is built from TRBV6-4 and TRBJ2-1; possibly TRBD1 or TRBD2 for D (5 bases each). V dropped 0 bases and J dropped 9 bases, with 12 bases sitting between them. The CDR3 totals 14 residues. Germline values: CDR1 MRHNA, CDR2 SNTAGT. CDR3: CASSDSRGVGEQFF. CDR3 DNA sequence: TGTGCCAGCAGTGACTCCCGGGGCGTAGGTGAGCAGTTCTTC.

The V call is TRBV2, the J call TRBJ1-2; 8 bases are shared with TRBD1. CDR1 and CDR2 (germline): SNHLY, FYNNEI. This CDR3 has 12 residues. Germline trimming cut 6 bases from V and 6 bases from J; bases unmatched to any gene: 3. CDR3 in DNA: TGTGCCAGCAGAGAGACAGGGGATGGCTACACCTTC. This translates into CASRETGDGYTF.

The chain is built from TRBV20-1 and TRBJ2-3, with 16 bases fitting TRBD2. This CDR3 is 19 amino acids long. The V gene end was trimmed by 2 bases and the J gene end by 1 base; junction bases not matched to a gene: 9. From germline, CDR1 is DFQATT and CDR2 SNEGSKA (reference sequence). The CDR3, as DNA: TGCAGTGCTAGAAAGGCTCTTGGGACTAGCGGGAGGGGCACAGATACGCAGTATTTT. Translated, it gives CSARKALGTSGRGTDTQYF.

Comments on this clonotype: One junction end does not reproduce the germline sequence, and a read error may be involved. The chain links TRBV4-1 to TRBJ1-1; D uncertain. This CDR3 region has 13 residues. Germline V lookup: CDR1 MGHRA, CDR2 YSYEKL. CDR3 sequence (DNA): TGCTCCAGCAGCCACAGCGACGACACTGAAGCTTTCTTT. Translated: CSSSHSDDTEAFF.

This chain uses TRBV12-3 or TRBV12-4 with TRBJ2-3; TRBD1 matches at 11 bases. V was pared by 5 bases and J by 5 bases, with 6 bases of the junction left unmatched. This CDR3 spans 15 amino acids. The CDR3 nucleotides are TGTGCCAGCAGTCCGCAGGGACAGGGGGTAGATACGCAGTATTTT. Translated, it gives CASSPQGQGVDTQYF.

The table lists this clonotype with many counts. The chain has TRBV7-2 and TRBJ1-4; maybe TRBD1 (5 bases). Germline V gives CDR1 SGHTA, CDR2 FQGNSA. The CDR3 length is 16 residues. With 4 bases removed from V and 0 bases from J, the gap between germline ends came to 12 bases. The CDR3 coding sequence is TGTGCCAGCAGCTGGCAGGGTGCGGCAACTAATGAAAAACTGTTTTTT. Translation: CASSWQGAATNEKLFF.

This clonotype has only a few counts. The chain's CDR3 is CASSKGQVNTEAFF. As DNA, the CDR3 is TGTGCCAGCAGTAAGGGACAGGTGAACACTGAAGCTTTCTTT. V and J are TRBV2 and TRBJ1-1; 8 nucleotides match TRBD1. This CDR3 spans 14 amino acids. Germline trimming cut 5 bases from V and 0 bases from J; bases unmatched to any gene: 2. Germline CDR1 SNHLY, CDR2 FYNNEI.

This clonotype was detected only a few times. V and J are TRBV20-1 and TRBJ1-5; 7 bases fit TRBD1. The J segment lost 3 bases and the V segment lost 0 bases, leaving 8 bases of the junction unmatched. The CDR3 is made up of 16 amino acids. CDR1 and CDR2 from the germline V gene are DFQATT and SNEGSKA (reference sequence). CDR3 residues: CSARELGGRNNQPQHF. The CDR3, as DNA: TGCAGTGCTAGAGAATTAGGGGGCAGAAACAATCAGCCCCAGCATTTT.

The chain is built from TRBV28 and TRBJ1-2; D may be TRBD1 (6 bases). CDR1 and CDR2 (germline): MDHEN, SYDVKM. The CDR3 runs 12 residues. The germline V and J ends were trimmed by 9 bases and 4 bases, with 12 bases remaining between them. This CDR3 reads CASIQGSYGYTF. The CDR3 DNA follows: TGTGCCAGTATACAGGGATCCTATGGCTACACCTTC.

The sample holds a few counts of this clonotype. The chain has TRBV11-1 and TRBJ2-5, with TRBD1 as a possible D gene (6 bases). Germline lookup yields CDR1 SGHAT and CDR2 FQDESV (reference sequence). Trimming took off 5 bases at V and 3 bases at J, with 10 bases between the two ends. This CDR3 has 13 residues. CDR3 sequence: CASSPRQEETQYF. The CDR3 nucleotides read TGTGCCAGCAGCCCCCGACAGGAAGAGACCCAGTACTTC.

The chain links TRBV20-1 to TRBJ2-7; 8 bases line up with TRBD1. The CDR3 extends over 14 amino acids. CDR1 is DFQATT and CDR2 is SNEGSKA in the germline V gene (reference sequence). The J segment lost 0 bases and the V segment lost 2 bases, leaving 3 bases of the junction unmatched. The CDR3 region is CSARRTGLSYEQYF. The DNA of the CDR3 is TGCAGTGCTAGACGGACAGGGCTCTCCTACGAGCAGTACTTC.